The 28 T cell receptor beta chains below were found in one sample sequenced in a study of T cell responses to AZD1222 COVID-19 vaccine. The data were produced by immunoSEQ multiplex PCR, yet TCRdb's version contains in-frame clones alone and is incomplete. Among around 100,000 clones, about 85% were seen once, and the ten largest hold around 2.3%. The source material was peripheral blood, sampled 28 days after the second AZD1222 dose. The origin of the receptors is an adult who received the AZD1222 COVID-19 vaccine.

The V gene is TRBV23-1, the J gene TRBJ2-7; D unclear. TRBV23-1 is known as an ORF, though its function is uncertain. Trimming pared 0 bases from V and 7 bases from J, leaving 4 bases between. The CDR3 runs 11 residues. Here the CDR3 DNA reads TGCGCCAGCAGTCAATCAGGGGAGCAGTACTTC. Translating gives CASSQSGEQYF.

This clone was detected once. The chain carries TRBV5-1 and TRBJ1-2; no clear D gene. Looked up from germline, CDR1 is SGHRS and CDR2 is YFSETQ. The CDR3 spans 15 residues. Deletions cut 0 bases from V and 2 bases from J, with 11 bases between. The CDR3 DNA reads TGCGCCAGCAGCTTGGATATCTCGAACAACTATGGCTACACCTTC. Translation: CASSLDISNNYGYTF.

The V and J genes are TRBV28 and TRBJ2-2; 7 bases line up with TRBD2. V shed 4 bases and J 4 bases; nucleotides not matched to a gene: 15. This CDR3 is 18 amino acids long. The germline gives CDR1 MDHEN, CDR2 SYDVKM. CDR3 sequence (DNA): TGTGCCAGCAGTTACAGCCAATTGGCGGGAGTGCCCACCGGGGAGCTGTTTTTT. Protein: CASSYSQLAGVPTGELFF.

The CDR3 protein is CASSLGGWETQYF. In nucleotides, the CDR3 is TGTGCCAGCAGCTTGGGTGGATGGGAGACCCAGTACTTC. The rearrangement joins TRBV5-6 to TRBJ2-5; D uncertain. Trimming cost V 0 bases and J 5 bases, with 8 bases left between them. The CDR3 is 13 amino acids. The germline gives CDR1 SGHDT, CDR2 YYEEEE.

V gene TRBV7-9 combines with J gene TRBJ1-6; 8 bases align to TRBD1. Germline loops: CDR1 SEHNR, CDR2 FQNEAQ (reference sequence). CDR3 size: 15 residues. V shed 1 base and J 10 bases; nucleotides not matched to a gene: 6. CDR3 nucleotide sequence: TGTGCCAGCAGCTTAGGGAGACAGGGGATGTCACCCCTCCACTTT. Translated: CASSLGRQGMSPLHF. Filled out from reference TRBV7-9 and TRBJ1-6, the complete variable domain reads DTGVSQNPRHKITKRGQNVTFRCDPISEHNRLYWYRQTLGQGPEFLTYFQNEAQLEKSRLLSDRFSAERPKGSFSTLEIQRTEQGDSAMYLCASSLGRQGMSPLHFGNGTRLTVT.

The genes are TRBV5-4 and TRBJ2-1; 8 positions agree with TRBD2. The CDR3 covers 17 residues. Germline CDR1 and CDR2: SGHNT and YYREEE (reference sequence). Unmatched junction bases numbered 9, after V lost 0 bases and J lost 4 bases. As DNA, the CDR3 is TGTGCCAGCAGCTTGGAACTGACCACTAGCGGATACAATGAGCAGTTCTTC. Translating it yields CASSLELTTSGYNEQFF.

This clone showed up just once. This chain's CDR3 is CASSQGFYGYTF. The CDR3, as DNA: TGTGCCAGCAGCCAAGGATTTTATGGCTACACCTTC. The chain recombines TRBV14 with TRBJ1-2; D is ambiguous. The germline CDR1 and CDR2 sequences are SGHDN and FVKESK. The CDR3 consists of 12 residues. Trimming left V 1 base short and J 5 bases short, with 5 bases between.

The chain recombines TRBV6-5 with TRBJ2-7, with D possibly being TRBD2 (6 bases). This CDR3 has 14 amino acids. Deletions cut 6 bases from V and 0 bases from J, with 12 bases between. Germline CDR1 is MNHEY and CDR2 is SVGAGI. The DNA of the CDR3 is TGTGCCAGCAGAACAGGACTATCCTCCTACGAGCAGTACTTC. Translated: CASRTGLSSYEQYF.

The chain couples TRBV3-1 (or the pseudogene TRBV3-2) to TRBJ2-3; 15 bases agree with TRBD2. CDR1 is LGHDT, CDR2 YNNKEL, per germline (reference sequence). V gave up 0 bases and J gave up 0 bases; unmatched junction bases: 10. CDR3 length: 21 amino acids. The CDR3 region is CASSQDFRTSGRDVSTDTQYF. The CDR3 coding sequence is TGTGCCAGCAGCCAAGATTTCAGGACTAGCGGGAGGGACGTAAGCACAGATACGCAGTATTTT.

The chain employs TRBV7-9 and TRBJ1-5; perhaps TRBD1 as D (5 bases). The V gene's germline CDR1 is SEHNR and CDR2 FQNEAQ (reference sequence). The CDR3 extends over 16 amino acids. Trimming removed 2 bases from V and 4 bases from J, with 15 bases in between. The CDR3 sequence is CASSLSGADGNQPQHF. CDR3 DNA: TGTGCCAGCAGCTTATCCGGGGCCGATGGGAATCAGCCCCAGCATTTT.

The CDR3 region has the DNA TGTGCCAGTATCCCCGCGACGTTTGGAAACACCATATATTTT. Its translation is CASIPATFGNTIYF. The V gene is TRBV19, the J gene TRBJ1-3, with unresolved D. Germline values: CDR1 LNHDA, CDR2 SQIVND (reference sequence). CDR3 length: 14 residues. The V and J ends lost 7 bases and 3 bases respectively, with 13 bases between them.

This chain uses TRBV30 with TRBJ2-1; D is perhaps TRBD2 (6 bases). Germline values: CDR1 GTSNPN, CDR2 SVGIG (reference sequence). The CDR3 loop spans 15 amino acids. V shed 4 bases and J shed 0 bases, with 13 bases lying between them. CDR3 coding DNA: TGTGCCTGGATAGCGGCATTTAGCTCCTACAATGAGCAGTTCTTC. Protein: CAWIAAFSSYNEQFF.

The chain carries TRBV29-1 and TRBJ1-1, with D possibly TRBD1 on 6 matching bases. Trimming removed 3 bases at V and 3 bases at J, with 8 bases between. The CDR3 runs to 12 residues. Germline V lookup: CDR1 SQVTM, CDR2 ANQGSEA. CDR3 bases: TGCAGCGTTGAGGAGGGGGACACTGAAGCTTTCTTT. It translates to CSVEEGDTEAFF.

The genes are TRBV7-9 and TRBJ2-7, with TRBD2 matching over 10 bases. Germline-derived CDR1 and CDR2 are SEHNR and FQNEAQ (reference sequence). V shed 5 bases and J 0 bases; nucleotides not matched to a gene: 4. The CDR3 runs 15 residues. In nucleotides, the CDR3 is TGTGCCAGCAGCCCCCTAGCGGGAGCCTCCTACGAGCAGTACTTC. Its protein product is CASSPLAGASYEQYF.

The chain has TRBV12-3 or TRBV12-4 and TRBJ2-3; D unclear. V gave up 7 bases and J gave up 3 bases, with 11 bases separating them. The CDR3 contains 13 residues. The CDR3 sequence: CASKARSTDTQYF. The CDR3 DNA reads TGTGCCAGCAAGGCCAGGTCTACAGATACGCAGTATTTT.

The rearrangement joins TRBV5-1 to TRBJ2-3; 14 bases fit TRBD2. This CDR3 spans 16 amino acids. Unmatched junction bases numbered 4, after V lost 4 bases and J lost 3 bases. Germline CDR1 and CDR2: SGHRS and YFSETQ. CDR3 loop: CASSPGTSGRTDTQYF. CDR3 DNA: TGCGCCAGCAGCCCCGGGACTAGCGGGAGAACAGATACGCAGTATTTT.

The V call is TRBV6-5, the J call TRBJ2-3, with TRBD2 identical over 16 bases. The CDR3 is 15 residues long. Germline values: CDR1 MNHEY, CDR2 SVGAGI. V lost 7 bases, J lost 5 bases, and 3 bases stayed unmatched. The CDR3 here is CASTGLAGGGDTQYF. CDR3 bases: TGTGCCAGCACGGGACTAGCGGGAGGGGGAGATACGCAGTATTTT.

This chain connects TRBV9 to TRBJ2-3; 9 nucleotides match TRBD2. The germline V gene encodes CDR1 SGDLS and CDR2 YYNGEE. This CDR3 has 16 residues. J was trimmed by 2 bases and V by 0 bases; bases with no gene match: 4. CDR3 loop: CASSVGLAGFTDTQYF. CDR3 DNA: TGTGCCAGCAGCGTAGGCCTAGCGGGGTTCACAGATACGCAGTATTTT.

This clone was picked up a small number of times. The rearrangement links TRBV25-1 to TRBJ1-4; 9 bases agree with TRBD1. There are 15 residues in the CDR3. Germline loops: CDR1 MGHDK, CDR2 SYGVNS. V was pared by 2 bases and J by 4 bases, with 2 bases of the junction left unmatched. CDR3 in amino acids: CASSERQGVNEKLFF. DNA of the CDR3: TGTGCCAGCAGTGAAAGACAGGGGGTTAATGAAAAACTGTTTTTT. Drawing the rest from reference TRBV25-1 and TRBJ1-4, the complete variable domain is EADIYQTPRYLVIGTGKKITLECSQTMGHDKMYWYQQDPGMELHLIHYSYGVNSTEKGDLSSESTVSRIRTEHFPLTLESARPSHTSQYLCASSERQGVNEKLFFGSGTQLSVL.

This chain connects TRBV5-4 to TRBJ2-1; 10 bases are shared with TRBD2. CDR3 size: 15 residues. V lost 2 bases to trimming and J lost 5 bases; unmatched junction nucleotides: 4. Germline values: CDR1 SGHNT, CDR2 YYREEE (reference sequence). Here the CDR3 reads CASSFQAGGDNEQFF. The DNA for the CDR3 is TGTGCCAGCAGCTTTCAAGCGGGAGGGGACAATGAGCAGTTCTTC.

The chain joins TRBV18 to TRBJ1-5; D is unclear. V lost 2 bases, J lost 6 bases, and 5 bases lay in between. In germline, CDR1 is KGHSH, CDR2 LQKENI. This CDR3 region has 12 residues. This chain's CDR3 is CASSPRSQPQHF. In DNA, the CDR3 is TGTGCCAGCTCACCAAGGTCTCAGCCCCAGCATTTT.

This rearrangement joins TRBV5-1 to TRBJ2-7, with a possible D match to TRBD1 (6 bases). The CDR3 contains 15 residues. CDR1 and CDR2 (germline): SGHRS, YFSETQ. Trimming removed 5 bases from V and 5 bases from J, with 20 bases in between. CDR3 nucleotides: TGCGCCAGCAGAGAACAGGGTTCTTGGGCTAACGAGCAGTACTTC. Translating it yields CASREQGSWANEQYF.

The chain uses TRBV11-3 and TRBJ2-7; 7 bases agree with TRBD1. The CDR3 sequence is 15 residues long. Germline V gene lookup returns CDR1 SGHNT and CDR2 YENEEA. V dropped 5 bases and J dropped 1; count of bases not matched to a gene: 8. The DNA of the CDR3 is TGTGCCAGCAGCCCCGCACAGGGGTCGTCCTACGAGCAGTACTTC. Translation gives CASSPAQGSSYEQYF.

This chain uses TRBV11-3 with TRBJ2-1, with TRBD2 identical over 14 bases. CDR3 size: 16 residues. Per germline, CDR1 SGHNT and CDR2 YENEEA. Losses at the gene ends were 4 bases for V and 8 bases for J; bases not matched to a gene: 7. In nucleotides, the CDR3 is TGTGCCAGCAGCTACGGGACTAGCGGGAGAATGGATGAGCAGTTCTTC. Translating it yields CASSYGTSGRMDEQFF.

V gene TRBV2 combines with J gene TRBJ2-7; 10 bases fit TRBD1. Germline V gives CDR1 SNHLY, CDR2 FYNNEI. The trim removed 8 bases at V and 3 bases at J, leaving 7 bases unmatched. The CDR3 spans 14 residues. Written as DNA, the CDR3 is TGTGCCAGCCTGCGGGACAGGGGACACTACGAGCAGTACTTC. Translation gives CASLRDRGHYEQYF.

The V and J genes are TRBV21-1 and TRBJ1-1; TRBD1, the table's D call, lacks a check against the DNA. TRBV21-1 is termed a pseudogene. The CDR3 spans 15 residues. The CDR3 protein is CAREGKRGYDTEAFF. For the CDR3, the DNA is TGTGCCAGAGAAGGTAAAAGGGGGTATGACACTGAAGCTTTCTTT.

This clone was found a few times. The chain carries TRBV28 and TRBJ1-6; D gene unclear. Looked up from germline, CDR1 is MDHEN and CDR2 is SYDVKM. The CDR3 sequence is 13 residues long. Trimming removed 2 bases at V and 4 bases at J, with 3 bases between. In DNA form, the CDR3 reads TGTGCCAGCAGTTTACAATATAATTCACCCCTCCACTTT. Its translation is CASSLQYNSPLHF.

The chain uses TRBV5-5 and TRBJ1-2; TRBD1 matches 11 bases. The CDR3 covers 15 residues. Germline CDR1 is SGHKS and CDR2 is YYEKEE (reference sequence). Trimming at V came to 2 bases and at J to 6 bases, leaving 6 bases not matched to a gene. The DNA of the CDR3 is TGTGCCAGCAGCTTCCGGGACAGGGGGTCCGATGGCTACACCTTC. Protein: CASSFRDRGSDGYTF.